The TCR beta chain described here comes from a study of regulatory T cells in long-lasting Graves disease. General observations from the study: Accuracy may have been reduced by the small sample size.

The table lists this clonotype with many counts. The antigen remains undetermined. Sequencing libraries for TCR beta were prepared with iRepertoire HTBI primers and Arm-PCR of CDR3 regions. Via MiXCR, TCRdb re-called the multiplex PCR reads, giving one row per CDR3 protein. The repertoire holds 400,000 or so distinct CDR3 sequences, with 20% to 25% as singletons. As to time point: persistent/refractory GD, antithyroid drugs over 5 years with positive TRAb. PBMC RNA served as the TCR library source. Sequenced here: peripheral blood mononuclear cells (PBMCs), sampled when the disease was refractory, from a patient treated with antithyroid drugs. The TCR sequence derives from a female donor with Graves disease.

CDR3 nucleotides: TGTGCCAGCAGCTTAGGAGGCATCGGCTACACCTTC. It specifies CASSLGGIGYTF. The chain recombines TRBV7-2 with TRBJ1-2; unclear D gene. The germline V gene has CDR1 SGHTA and CDR2 FQGNSA. V was cut by 1 base and J by 8 bases, with 8 bases left in between. The CDR3 loop spans 12 amino acids.